In its sample, the clone carrying this T cell receptor (beta chain) was seen a few times. This entry comes from a study of beta chain features in type 1 diabetes. Study information: No age, gender or cell yield differences were seen between patients and healthy donors. The examined sorted cells totaled some 99 million across samples.

In germline, CDR1 is SGDLS, CDR2 YYNGEE. This CDR3 is 13 amino acids long. V was trimmed by 4 bases and J by 4 bases, leaving 10 bases between them. Expressed TCRB transcripts were sequenced, since all the RNA that had been isolated was reverse transcribed. Read counts averaged roughly 3.7 million for samples of naive, central memory and regulatory T cells. TCRdb's copy holds only in-frame clones and misses some; the assay was immunoSEQ multiplex PCR. The sample lists 900,000 or so clones, roughly 15% occurring once. This chain joins TRBV9 and TRBJ2-3; D is ambiguous. The receptor was isolated from a young woman in good health. Sample: naive CD4+ T cells from blood. CDR3 sequence: CASSPSGADTQYF. The DNA of the CDR3 is TGTGCCAGCAGCCCCTCTGGTGCAGATACGCAGTATTTT.